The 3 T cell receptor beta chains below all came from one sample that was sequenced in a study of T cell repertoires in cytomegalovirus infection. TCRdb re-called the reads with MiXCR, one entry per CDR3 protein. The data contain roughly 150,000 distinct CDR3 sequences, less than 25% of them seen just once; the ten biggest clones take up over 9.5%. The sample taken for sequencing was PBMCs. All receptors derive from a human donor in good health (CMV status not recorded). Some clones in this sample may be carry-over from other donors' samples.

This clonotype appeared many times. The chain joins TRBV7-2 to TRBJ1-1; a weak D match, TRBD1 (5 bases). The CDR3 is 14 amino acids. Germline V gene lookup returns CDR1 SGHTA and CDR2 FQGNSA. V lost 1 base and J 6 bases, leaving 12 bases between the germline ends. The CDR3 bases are TGTGCCAGCAGCTTAGATCCAGGGAAGTCTGAAGCTTTCTTT. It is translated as CASSLDPGKSEAFF. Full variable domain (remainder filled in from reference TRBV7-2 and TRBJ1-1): GAGVSQSPSNKVTEKGKDVELRCDPISGHTALYWYRQSLGQGLEFLIYFQGNSAPDKSGLPSDRFSAERTGGSVSTLTIQRTQQEDSAVYLCASSLDPGKSEAFFGQGTRLTVV.

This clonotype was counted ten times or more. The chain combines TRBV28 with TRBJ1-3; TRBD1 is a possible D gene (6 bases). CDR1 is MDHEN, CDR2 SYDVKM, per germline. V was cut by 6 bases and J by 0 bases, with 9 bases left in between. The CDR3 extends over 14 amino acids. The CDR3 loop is CASRDSNSGNTIYF. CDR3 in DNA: TGTGCCAGCAGGGACAGCAACTCTGGAAACACCATATATTTT.

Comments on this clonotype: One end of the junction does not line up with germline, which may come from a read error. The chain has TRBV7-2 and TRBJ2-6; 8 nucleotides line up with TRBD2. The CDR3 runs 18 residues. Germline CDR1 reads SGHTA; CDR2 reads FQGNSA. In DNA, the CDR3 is TGTGCCAGCAGCTTTCAAGCGGGAGCGACCTCTGGGGCCAACGACCTGACTTTC. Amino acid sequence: CASSFQAGATSGANDLTF.